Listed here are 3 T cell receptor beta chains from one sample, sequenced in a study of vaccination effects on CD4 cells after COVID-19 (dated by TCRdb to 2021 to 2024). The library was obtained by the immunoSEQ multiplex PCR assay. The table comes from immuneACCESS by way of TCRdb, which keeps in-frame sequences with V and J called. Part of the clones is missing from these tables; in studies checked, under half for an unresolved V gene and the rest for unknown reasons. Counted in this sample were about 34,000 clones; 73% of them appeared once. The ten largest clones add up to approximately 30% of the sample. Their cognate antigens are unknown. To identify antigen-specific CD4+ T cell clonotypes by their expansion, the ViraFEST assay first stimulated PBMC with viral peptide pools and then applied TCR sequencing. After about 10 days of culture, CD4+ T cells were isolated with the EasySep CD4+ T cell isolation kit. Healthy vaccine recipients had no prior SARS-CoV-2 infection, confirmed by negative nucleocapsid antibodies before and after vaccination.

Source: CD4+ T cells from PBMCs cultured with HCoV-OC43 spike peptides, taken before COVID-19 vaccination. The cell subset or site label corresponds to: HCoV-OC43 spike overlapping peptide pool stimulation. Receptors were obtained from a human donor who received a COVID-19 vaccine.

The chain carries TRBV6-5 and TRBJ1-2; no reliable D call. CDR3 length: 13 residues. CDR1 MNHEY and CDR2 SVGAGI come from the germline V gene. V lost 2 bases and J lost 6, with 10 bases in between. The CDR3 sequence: CASSYGLRDGYTF. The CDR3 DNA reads TGTGCCAGCAGTTACGGCCTGAGGGATGGCTACACCTTC.

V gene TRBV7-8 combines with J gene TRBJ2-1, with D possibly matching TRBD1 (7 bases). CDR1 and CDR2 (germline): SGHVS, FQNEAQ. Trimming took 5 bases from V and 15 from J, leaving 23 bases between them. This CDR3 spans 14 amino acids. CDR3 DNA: TGTGCCAGCAGCACCCGCAGGACAGGCCCCGGGGGGTTCTTC. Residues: CASSTRRTGPGGFF.

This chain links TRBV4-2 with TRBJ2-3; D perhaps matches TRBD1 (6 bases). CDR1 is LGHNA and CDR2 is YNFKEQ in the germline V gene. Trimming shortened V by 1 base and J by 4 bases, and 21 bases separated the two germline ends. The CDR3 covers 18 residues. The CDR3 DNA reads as TGTGCCAGCAGCCAAGCTAGGCAGGGGCGATATGGGGCAGATACGCAGTATTTT. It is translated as CASSQARQGRYGADTQYF.